The entry below gives a single TCR beta chain sequence along with its context. Its target antigen remains unknown. No base-level quality is on record; no much larger clone is a single base apart. TCR beta CDR3 regions were amplified from genomic DNA by bias-controlled multiplex PCR with the immunoSEQ v3 hsTCRB kit. TCR libraries were sequenced on an Illumina NextSeq 500 to about 1.8 million read pairs for survey level or about 5-6.5 million for deep level. Concerning the study's data processing: Clonality was reported by immunoSEQ Analyzer software, which also assigned V, D and J genes and filtered out non-productive sequences. Repertoires were compared using productive Simpson clonality and Morisita overlap index of productive TRB rearrangements between infused TIL and blood. Absolute clonotype counts in blood were estimated as lymphocyte count times CD3+ fraction times the clone's productive frequency. TCRdb re-hosts the immuneACCESS table, in-frame sequences only. Its copies lack some clones; in the studies checked, an unresolved V gene accounts for under half of them, and the cause for the rest is not known. V, J and clone size derive from that table, while D and trimming were established from the DNA sequence. The sample yields about 60,000 clones; about two thirds were counted once. The top ten hold about 6.3% of the sample.

The sample's time point label is to be understood as: pre-treatment sample, taken before nivolumab and TIL therapy. Adults with stage 4 NSCLC were enrolled in a dual-center phase I trial from late 2017 to early 2020. Samples were obtained from a single-arm, open-label phase I trial in which tumor-infiltrating lymphocyte therapy with nivolumab was evaluated in advanced non-small cell lung cancer. Mononuclear cells from blood collected in EDTA tubes were isolated on a Ficoll gradient and snap-frozen as pellets, and DNA was then extracted using a Qiagen mini-prep kit. The data were obtained in a study of TIL therapy for anti-PD-1-resistant metastatic lung cancer (dated by TCRdb to about 2021). Broadly, across the study: Tumors were harvested before any PD-1/PD-L1 blockade; patients then received nivolumab, and those progressing received lymphodepletion, expanded TIL infusion and IL-2. Among the enrolled patients, the median age was about 50 years (range about 38-85), and the median tumor PD-L1 proportion score was around 5.6%. Across the cohort, whole-exome sequencing showed a median non-synonymous tumor mutation burden of roughly 1.5 mutations per megabase. T cell receptor beta sequencing of tumor and peripheral blood was used to follow clonotypes across the tumor, the expanded TIL product and serial blood samples. The cohort was predominantly lung adenocarcinoma, with a few EGFR-mutant and two ALK-rearranged tumors, and half of patients were current or former smokers. The investigation overall reported the following: The study protocol defined all tumor marker inferences as exploratory. The baseline peripheral repertoire was partially replaced by infused TIL clonotypes, which then decayed over months, and persistence showed no apparent association with response. Generalizability was limited because the cohort was highly selected, with more treatment-naive, never-smoker and oncogene-addicted patients included than is typical.

V ends up 7 bases short and J 0 bases short, with an unmatched junction base count of 14. From cysteine to phenylalanine, the CDR3 is 19 amino acids long. CDR3 DNA is the only sequence kept; it has 57 bases, read in frame from the first base. In the germline V gene, CDR1 corresponds to SGHRS and CDR2 to YFSETQ. Recombination joined TRBV5-1 with TRBJ2-5, and 14 junction bases match TRBD2. Sequences were derived from blood, sampled at baseline. The TCR sequence derives from a person aged 30 to 80 with non-small cell lung cancer. The DNA reads as follows: TGCGCCAGCTGGAAGGGGGCGACTAGCGGGAGGGCGTACCAAGAGACCCAGTACTTC. This gives the protein CASWKGATSGRAYQETQYF.